The clone carrying this TCR beta chain has more than one count but fewer than ten. What it binds is unknown. cDNA molecules carried unique molecular identifiers, and template switching added a universal primer site. TCRdb reanalysed the 5' RACE reads using MiXCR and keeps one entry per CDR3 protein. The sample records around 450,000 distinct CDR3 sequences, 14% being singletons. V was clipped by 3 bases and J by 5 bases; unmatched bases: 7. This CDR3 region has 15 residues. This sample was taken from a study of identical twins. General observations from the study: Invariant populations such as MAIT and iNKT cells could partly muddle zero-insertion analyses. Sequences that were out-of-frame, alpha and twin-shared displayed an excess of low generation probability.

These data also formed part of another study, on yellow fever vaccine responses in identical twins.

The receptor was isolated from a woman under 30 in good health. The chain has TRBV12-3 or TRBV12-4 and TRBJ2-7; 10 bases match TRBD2. Sample: CD4+ T cells sorted from blood. The CDR3 sequence is CASSLRAGGPDEQYF. The CDR3 DNA sequence: TGTGCCAGCAGTTTGAGAGCGGGGGGGCCCGACGAGCAGTACTTC.